This TCR beta chain derives from a study of a mutant IDH1 vaccine in newly diagnosed glioma. Study-level background: In weeks 1, 3, 5, 7, 11, 15, 19 and 23, patients were vaccinated. Those enrolled had earlier been treated with radiotherapy, temozolomide, or both, mostly both.

In regard to this clone: No antigen is known for it.

As for time point: week 23, last vaccination. Each dose of the vaccine consisted of 300 ug of mutant IDH1 20-mer peptide, with topical imiquimod. Profiled with immunoSEQ multiplex PCR; TCRdb holds only in-frame clones, not every one. The sample consists of under 70,000 clones, over 75% of them appearing once. The CDR3 runs 16 residues. V lost 4 bases, J lost 4 bases, and 17 bases lay in between. The V gene's germline CDR1 is SEHNR and CDR2 FQNEAQ (reference sequence). Material: PBMCs, obtained from a glioma patient whose treatment included an IDH1 peptide vaccine. The receptor comes from a man between 18 and 35 years old with glioma. The rearrangement links TRBV7-9 to TRBJ1-3, with D unclear. In DNA, the CDR3 is TGTGCCAGCAGCTCTTCCGGGAGGTCAGCAGGAAACACCATATATTTT. It is translated as CASSSSGRSAGNTIYF.